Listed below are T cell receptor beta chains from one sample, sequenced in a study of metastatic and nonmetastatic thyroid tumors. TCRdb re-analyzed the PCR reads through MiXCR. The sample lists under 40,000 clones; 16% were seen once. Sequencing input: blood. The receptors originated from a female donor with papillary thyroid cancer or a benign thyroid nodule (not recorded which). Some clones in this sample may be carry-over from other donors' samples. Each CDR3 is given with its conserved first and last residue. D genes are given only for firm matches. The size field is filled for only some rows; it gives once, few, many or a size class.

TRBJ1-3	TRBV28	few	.	TGTGCCAGCGTGGTACAGGGCTCCCCTGGAAACACCATATATTTT	CASVVQGSPGNTIYF
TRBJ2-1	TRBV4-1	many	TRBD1	TGCGCCAGCAGCCAAGAACCCGTGGGACAGGGCCCCTACAATGAGCAGTTCTTC	CASSQEPVGQGPYNEQFF
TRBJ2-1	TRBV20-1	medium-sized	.	TGCAGTGCTAGAGGTGGGGGAGAAGTTGAGCAGTTCTTC	CSARGGGEVEQFF
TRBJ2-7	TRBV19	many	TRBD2	TGTGCCAGTAGTAATGCCCTAGCGGGAGGATTCTACGAGCAGTACTTC	CASSNALAGGFYEQYF
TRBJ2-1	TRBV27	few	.	TGTGCCAGCATTACCCAACAGCGGTATAATGAGCAGTTCTTC	CASITQQRYNEQFF
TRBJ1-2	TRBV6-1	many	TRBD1	TGTGCCAGCAGGCAAGGACAGGAGTCATATGGCTACACCTTC	CASRQGQESYGYTF
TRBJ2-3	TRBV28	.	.	TGTGCCAGCAGTTTGGGGGTAGTCACAGATACGCGGTATTTT	CASSLGVVTDTRYF
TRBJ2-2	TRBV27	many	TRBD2	TGTGCCAACAGTTTCGAAGCGGGGTCCACCGGGGAGCTGTTTTTT	CANSFEAGSTGELFF
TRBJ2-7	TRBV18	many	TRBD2	TGTGCCAGCTCACCATCCGGGACTAGCGGCACCTACGAGCAGTACTTC	CASSPSGTSGTYEQYF
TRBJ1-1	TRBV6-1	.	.	TGTGCCAGCAGTGAAGCAATGGGACGGCAGGCTGAAGCTTTCTTT	CASSEAMGRQAEAFF
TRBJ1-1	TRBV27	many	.	TGTGCCAGCAGTTTAGTGGGTGGGACTGAAGCTTTCTTT	CASSLVGGTEAFF
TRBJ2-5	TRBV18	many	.	TGTGCCAGCTCAACGAACAGGGACGAGACCCAGTACTTC	CASSTNRDETQYF
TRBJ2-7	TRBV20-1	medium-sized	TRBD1	TGCAGTGCTTCCAAACAGGGGGTCGGACTCGAGCAGTACTTC	CSASKQGVGLEQYF
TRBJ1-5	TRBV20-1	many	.	TGCAGTGCCTCTGACGGCGGGCCCAATCAGCCCCAGCATTTT	CSASDGGPNQPQHF
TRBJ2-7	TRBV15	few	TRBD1	TGTGCCACCAGCATGTCTACAGGGGTACCCTCCTACGAGCAGTACTTC	CATSMSTGVPSYEQYF
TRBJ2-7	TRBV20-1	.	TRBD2	TGCAGTGCTAGATCCTGGACTAGCGGGAATAAAAGCGGTGGGCAGTACTTC	CSARSWTSGNKSGGQYF
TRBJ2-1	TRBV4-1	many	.	TGCGCCAGCAGCCAAGTGGGAGGCCTTGGGAATGAGCAGTTCTTC	CASSQVGGLGNEQFF
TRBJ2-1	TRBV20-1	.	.	TGCAGTGCTAGAGATCGTGTGACAGCGATGTACAATGAGCAGTTCTTC	CSARDRVTAMYNEQFF
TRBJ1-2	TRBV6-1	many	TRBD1	TGTGCCAGCAAACGGACAGGGAAACATGGCTACACCTTC	CASKRTGKHGYTF
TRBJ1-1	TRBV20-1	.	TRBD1	TGCAGTGCTAGAGGGGTGGGACAGGGGGTTAACACTGAAGCTTTCTTT	CSARGVGQGVNTEAFF
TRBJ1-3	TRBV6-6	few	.	TGTGCCAGCAGTTACGACAGCTCTGGAAACACCATATATTTT	CASSYDSSGNTIYF
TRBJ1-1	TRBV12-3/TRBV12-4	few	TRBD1	TGTGCCAGCAGATCTAGGGACAGGGCCACTGAAGCTTTCTTT	CASRSRDRATEAFF
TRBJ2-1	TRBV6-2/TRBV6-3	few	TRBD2	TGTGCCAGCAGTGCGGGGGTCGCTTACGATGAGCAGTTCTTC	CASSAGVAYDEQFF
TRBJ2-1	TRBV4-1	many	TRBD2	TGCGCCAGCAGCCAAACTTCTAGCGGGAGGGCCCGAAATGAGCAGTTCTTC	CASSQTSSGRARNEQFF
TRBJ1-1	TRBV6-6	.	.	TGTGCCAGCAGTTACTCCCCGTTACAGAACACTGAAGCTTTCTTT	CASSYSPLQNTEAFF
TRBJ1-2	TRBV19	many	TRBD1	TGTGCCAGTAGTGGGACAGCCACAGCTAACTATGGCTACACCTTC	CASSGTATANYGYTF
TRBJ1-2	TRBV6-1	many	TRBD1	TGTGCCAGCAGTGGGGACAGAGTCTATGGCTACACCTTC	CASSGDRVYGYTF
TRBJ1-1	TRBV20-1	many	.	TGCAGTGCTAGAGAATCCGAAGGGATCACTGAAGCTTTCTTT	CSARESEGITEAFF
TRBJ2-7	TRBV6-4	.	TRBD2	TGTGCCAGAGAGACCCGGGATGAGCGGACCCTAGCGGGAGCCTACGAGCAGTACTTC	CARETRDERTLAGAYEQYF
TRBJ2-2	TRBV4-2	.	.	TGTGCCATCAGCCAAGAGGCTATACATAACACCGGGGAGCTGGTTTTT	CAISQEAIHNTGELVF
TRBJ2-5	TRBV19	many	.	TGTGCCAGTAGTAGCCCGAAGGGGACCCAGTACTTC	CASSSPKGTQYF
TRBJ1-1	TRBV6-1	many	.	TGTGCCAGCAGTCGGACTACAGGGTTTGGCACTGAAGCTTTCTTT	CASSRTTGFGTEAFF
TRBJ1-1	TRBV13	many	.	TGTGCCAGCAGCTTCGGGCAGACGCTCGGGGCTTTCTTT	CASSFGQTLGAFF
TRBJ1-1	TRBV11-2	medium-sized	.	TGTGCCAGCAGCCGGACCACGGTTGAAGCTTTCTTT	CASSRTTVEAFF
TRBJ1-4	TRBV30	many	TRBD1	TGTGCCTGGAGTCGGGGTATTGGGGACAGGGCTGAAAAACTGTTTTTT	CAWSRGIGDRAEKLFF
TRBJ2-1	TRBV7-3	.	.	TGTGCCAGCAACTCCGGGGAGTACAATGAGCAGTTCTTC	CASNSGEYNEQFF
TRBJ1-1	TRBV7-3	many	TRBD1	TGTGCCAGCAGCTTGACAGGGGACACTGAAGCTTTCTTT	CASSLTGDTEAFF
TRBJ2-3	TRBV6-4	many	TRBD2	TGTGCCAGCAGTGAGGCGGCTAGCGGAACAGATACGCAGTATTTT	CASSEAASGTDTQYF
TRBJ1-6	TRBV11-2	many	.	TGTGCCAGCAGCCGAACCGGGACAAACTCATATTCACCCCTCCACTTT	CASSRTGTNSYSPLHF
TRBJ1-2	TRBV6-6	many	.	TGTGCCAGCAGTTACGGGGGGGGGCAAGGCTACACCTTC	CASSYGGGQGYTF
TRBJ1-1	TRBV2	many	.	TGTGCCAGCAGTTCGGAGCTTAACACTGAAGCTTTCTTT	CASSSELNTEAFF
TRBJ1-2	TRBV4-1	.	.	TGCGCCAGCAGCCAAGATTCTGCTCAGGGGACCGGCTGCACCTTC	CASSQDSAQGTGCTF
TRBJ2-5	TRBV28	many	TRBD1	TGTGCCAGCAGTTTAGACCCGGTGGACAGGCTTAGAGAGACCCAGTACTTC	CASSLDPVDRLRETQYF
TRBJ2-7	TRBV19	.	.	TGCGCCAGTAGTCGGACCAGGACGGCGTGGACCTACGAGCAGTACTTC	CASSRTRTAWTYEQYF
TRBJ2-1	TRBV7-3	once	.	TGTGCCAGCAGCTTGACAGTCCATGGGGTCGACAATGAGCAGTTCTTC	CASSLTVHGVDNEQFF
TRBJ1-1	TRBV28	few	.	TGTGCCAGCAGTTTCCGAGGGATCAAGAACACTGAAGCTTTCTTT	CASSFRGIKNTEAFF
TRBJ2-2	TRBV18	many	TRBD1	TGTGCCAGCTCTGGTGGACAGGGGAGAACCGGGGAGCTGTTTTTT	CASSGGQGRTGELFF
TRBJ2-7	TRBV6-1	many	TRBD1	TGTGCCAGCAGGCCGGGGACAGGCTACGAGCAGTACTTC	CASRPGTGYEQYF
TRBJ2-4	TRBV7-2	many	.	TGTGCCAGCAGCTTAGGAGGAGGAAACATTCAGTACTTC	CASSLGGGNIQYF
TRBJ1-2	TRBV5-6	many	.	TGTGCCAGCAGCTTGGTTATCGCCTCCATGGAGGGAGCCTATGGCTACACCTTC	CASSLVIASMEGAYGYTF
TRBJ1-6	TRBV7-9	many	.	TGTGCCAGCAGCAGAACAGGGAACGGGGATTCACCCCTCCACTTT	CASSRTGNGDSPLHF
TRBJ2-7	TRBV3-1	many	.	TGTGCCAGCAGCCAAGTGCCACCACCAACCTACGAGCAGTACTTC	CASSQVPPPTYEQYF
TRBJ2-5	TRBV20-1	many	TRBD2	TGCAGTGCTAGAGATCAAACGGGAGGGCCGTTAGAGACCCAGTACTTC	CSARDQTGGPLETQYF
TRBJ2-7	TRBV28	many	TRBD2	TGTGCCAGCAGTTCGGGACTAAGCTCCTACGAGCAGTACTTC	CASSSGLSSYEQYF
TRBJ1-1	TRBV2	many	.	TGTGCCAGCAGTGACAGTGGAAGGAACACTGAAGCTTTCTTT	CASSDSGRNTEAFF
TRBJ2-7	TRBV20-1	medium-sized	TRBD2	TGCAGTGCTAGAGAGGTGGTGACTAGCGGGACTCGGGGCGAGCAGTACTTC	CSAREVVTSGTRGEQYF
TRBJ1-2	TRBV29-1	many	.	TGCAGCGTTTCAACGGACCCAACCGGGAGGTACACCTTC	CSVSTDPTGRYTF
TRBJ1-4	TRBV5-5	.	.	TGTGCCAGCAGCTTTGGCTGGGGATGGGATAAACTGTTTTTT	CASSFGWGWDKLFF
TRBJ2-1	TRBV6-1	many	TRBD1	TGTGCCAGCAGCCCCGGACAGGGGAAGTTCTTC	CASSPGQGKFF
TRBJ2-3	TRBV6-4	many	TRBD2	TGTGCCAGCAGTGATTCTAGCGGGAGCTCAGATACGCAGTATTTT	CASSDSSGSSDTQYF